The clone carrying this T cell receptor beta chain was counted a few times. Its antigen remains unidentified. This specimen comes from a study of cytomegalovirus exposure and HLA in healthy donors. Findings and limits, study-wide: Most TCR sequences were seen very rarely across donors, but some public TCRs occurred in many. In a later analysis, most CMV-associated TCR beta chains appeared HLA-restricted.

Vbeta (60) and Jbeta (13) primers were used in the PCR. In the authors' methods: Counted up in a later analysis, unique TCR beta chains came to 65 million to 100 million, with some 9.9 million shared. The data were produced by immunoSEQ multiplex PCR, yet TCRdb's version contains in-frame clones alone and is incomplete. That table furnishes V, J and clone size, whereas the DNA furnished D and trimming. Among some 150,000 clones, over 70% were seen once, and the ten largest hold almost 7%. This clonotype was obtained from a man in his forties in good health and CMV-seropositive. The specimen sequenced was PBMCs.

The CDR3 sequence: CASSLGHPSNQPQHF. CDR3 bases: TGTGCCAGCAGTTTGGGCCACCCTAGCAATCAGCCCCAGCATTTT. The rearrangement joins TRBV27 to TRBJ1-5; D gene unclear. This CDR3 is built from 15 residues. Germline CDR1 MNHEY, CDR2 SMNVEV (reference sequence). V gave up 3 bases and J gave up 0 bases, with 9 bases separating them.